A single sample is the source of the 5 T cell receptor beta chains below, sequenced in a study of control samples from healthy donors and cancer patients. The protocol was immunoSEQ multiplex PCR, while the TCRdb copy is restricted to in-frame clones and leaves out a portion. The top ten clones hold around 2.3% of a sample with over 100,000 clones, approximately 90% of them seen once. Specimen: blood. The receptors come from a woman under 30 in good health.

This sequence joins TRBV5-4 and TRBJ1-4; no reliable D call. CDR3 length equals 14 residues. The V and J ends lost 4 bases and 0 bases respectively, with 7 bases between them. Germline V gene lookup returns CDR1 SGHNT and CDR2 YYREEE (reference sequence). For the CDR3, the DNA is TGTGCCAGCAGCCCCGACCCAACTAATGAAAAACTGTTTTTT. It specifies CASSPDPTNEKLFF.

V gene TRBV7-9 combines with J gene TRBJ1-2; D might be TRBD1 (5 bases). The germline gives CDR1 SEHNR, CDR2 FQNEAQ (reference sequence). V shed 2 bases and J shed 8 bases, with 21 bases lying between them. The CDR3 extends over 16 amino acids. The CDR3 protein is CASSLSGRREYWGYTF. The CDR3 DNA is TGTGCCAGCAGCTTATCGGGTCGCAGGGAGTATTGGGGCTACACCTTC.

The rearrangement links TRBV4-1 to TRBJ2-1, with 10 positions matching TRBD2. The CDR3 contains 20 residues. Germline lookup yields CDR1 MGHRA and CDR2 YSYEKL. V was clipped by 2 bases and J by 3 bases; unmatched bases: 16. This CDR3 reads CASSQPKAGGPSRNYNEQFF. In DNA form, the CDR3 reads TGCGCCAGCAGCCAACCCAAAGCGGGGGGGCCTTCACGAAACTACAATGAGCAGTTCTTC.

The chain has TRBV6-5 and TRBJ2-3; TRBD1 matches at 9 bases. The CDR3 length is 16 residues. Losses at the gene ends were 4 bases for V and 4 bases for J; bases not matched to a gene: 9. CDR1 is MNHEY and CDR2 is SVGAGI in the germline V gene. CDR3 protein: CASSSGGQGFADTQYF. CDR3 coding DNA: TGTGCCAGCAGTTCCGGGGGACAGGGCTTCGCAGATACGCAGTATTTT.

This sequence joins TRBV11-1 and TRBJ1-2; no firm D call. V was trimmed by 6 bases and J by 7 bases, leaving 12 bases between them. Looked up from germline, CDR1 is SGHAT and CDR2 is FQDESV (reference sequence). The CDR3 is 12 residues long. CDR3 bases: TGTGCCAGCAGGTCCCAGGTGTCTGGCTACACCTTC. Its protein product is CASRSQVSGYTF.